The clone carrying this T cell receptor beta chain appeared a few times. The source of the sample is a study of blood T cell repertoires in COVID-19. About the research overall: The study drew acute and convalescent COVID-19 samples from the United States, Italy and Spain. Sources were T cells, B-cell-depleted T cells, or PBMCs; the material itself was cDNA or gDNA.

How the authors handled the data: Amplifying reference gene primers gave estimates of nucleated cell counts. Using immunoSEQ multiplex PCR, the repertoire was profiled, and TCRdb retains in-frame clones only, with some absent. V, J and clone size reflect that table, while D and trimming were determined from the DNA. The sample has about 320,000 clones; 75% to 85% are singletons. Trimming stripped 7 bases from V and 4 bases from J, with 13 bases between. The CDR3 has 13 amino acids. Germline CDR1 and CDR2: SQVTM and ANQGSEA. The sample taken for sequencing was peripheral blood. This clonotype originated in a human donor in a cohort sampled during active COVID-19. The chain carries TRBV29-1 and TRBJ1-4; D gene uncertain. The CDR3 DNA is TGCAGCGCGAGCAGCGGGAATAATGAAAAACTGTTTTTT. Protein: CSASSGNNEKLFF.